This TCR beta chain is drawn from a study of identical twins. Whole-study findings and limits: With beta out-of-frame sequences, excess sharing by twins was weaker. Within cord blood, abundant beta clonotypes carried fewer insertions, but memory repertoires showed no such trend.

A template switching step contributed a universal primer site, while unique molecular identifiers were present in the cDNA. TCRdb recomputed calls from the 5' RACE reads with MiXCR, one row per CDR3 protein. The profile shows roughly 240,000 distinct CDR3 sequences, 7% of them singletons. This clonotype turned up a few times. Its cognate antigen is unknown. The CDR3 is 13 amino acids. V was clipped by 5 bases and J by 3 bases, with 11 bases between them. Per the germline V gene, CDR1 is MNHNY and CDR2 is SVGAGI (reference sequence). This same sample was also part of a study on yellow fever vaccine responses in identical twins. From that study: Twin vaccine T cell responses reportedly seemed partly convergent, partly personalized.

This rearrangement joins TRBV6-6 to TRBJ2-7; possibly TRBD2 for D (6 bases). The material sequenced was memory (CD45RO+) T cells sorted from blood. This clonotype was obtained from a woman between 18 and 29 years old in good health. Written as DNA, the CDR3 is TGTGCCAGCAGTCGGGGGAGTGGCTACGAGCAGTACTTC. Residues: CASSRGSGYEQYF.